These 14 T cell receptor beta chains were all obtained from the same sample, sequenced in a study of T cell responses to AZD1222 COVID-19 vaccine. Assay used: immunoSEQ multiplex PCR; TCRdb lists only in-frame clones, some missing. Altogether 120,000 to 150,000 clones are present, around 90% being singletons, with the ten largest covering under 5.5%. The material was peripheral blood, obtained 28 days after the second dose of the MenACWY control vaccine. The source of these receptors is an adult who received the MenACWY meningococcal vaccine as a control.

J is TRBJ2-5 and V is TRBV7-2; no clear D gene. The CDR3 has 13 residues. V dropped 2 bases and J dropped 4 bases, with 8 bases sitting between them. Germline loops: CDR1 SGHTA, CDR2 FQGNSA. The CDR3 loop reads CASSLNAPETQYF. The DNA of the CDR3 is TGTGCCAGCAGCTTAAACGCCCCAGAGACCCAGTACTTC.

The CDR3 nucleotides are TGTGCCACCACTCAGAGCGGGAGGGCCTACAATGAGCAGTTCTTC. Protein sequence: CATTQSGRAYNEQFF. This chain uses TRBV24-1 with TRBJ2-1; 10 bases fit TRBD2. The CDR3 is made up of 15 amino acids. CDR1 and CDR2 from the germline V gene are KGHDR and SFDVKD. The V segment lost 8 bases and the J segment 2 bases; nucleotides outside the gene matches: 5.

CDR3 sequence (DNA): TGTGCCAGCAGCTTTGGGCCCCGGGAGACCCAGTACTTC. It is translated as CASSFGPRETQYF. The rearrangement links TRBV11-3 to TRBJ2-5; D unclear. Trimming removed 3 bases from V and 5 bases from J, with 10 bases in between. The CDR3 contains 13 residues. Germline V gene lookup returns CDR1 SGHNT and CDR2 YENEEA.

CDR3: CASNRGNGETQYF. In DNA, the CDR3 is TGTGCCAGCAATCGAGGGAATGGAGAGACCCAGTACTTC. The rearrangement joins TRBV12-3 or TRBV12-4 to TRBJ2-5, with D perhaps TRBD2 (5 bases). The CDR3 has 13 amino acids. Between the trimmed V and J ends, which lost 7 bases and 4 bases, there was a span of 13 bases.

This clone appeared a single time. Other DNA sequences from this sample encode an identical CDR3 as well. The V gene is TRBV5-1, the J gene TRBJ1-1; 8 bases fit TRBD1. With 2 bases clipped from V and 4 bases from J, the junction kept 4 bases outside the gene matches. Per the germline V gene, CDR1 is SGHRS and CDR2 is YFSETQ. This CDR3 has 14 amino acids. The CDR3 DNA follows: TGCGCCAGCAGCTTAAACACAGGGGGCACTGAAGCTTTCTTT. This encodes CASSLNTGGTEAFF. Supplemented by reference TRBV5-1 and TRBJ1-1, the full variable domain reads KAGVTQTPRYLIKTRGQQVTLSCSPISGHRSVSWYQQTPGQGLQFLFEYFSETQRNKGNFPGRFSGRQFSNSRSEMNVSTLELGDSALYLCASSLNTGGTEAFFGQGTRLTVV.

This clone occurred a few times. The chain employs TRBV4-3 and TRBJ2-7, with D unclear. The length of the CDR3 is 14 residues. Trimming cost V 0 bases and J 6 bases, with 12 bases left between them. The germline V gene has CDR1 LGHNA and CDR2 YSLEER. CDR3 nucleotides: TGCGCCAGCAGCCAAGAGGCTCTATCCGGCGAGCAGTACTTC. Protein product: CASSQEALSGEQYF.

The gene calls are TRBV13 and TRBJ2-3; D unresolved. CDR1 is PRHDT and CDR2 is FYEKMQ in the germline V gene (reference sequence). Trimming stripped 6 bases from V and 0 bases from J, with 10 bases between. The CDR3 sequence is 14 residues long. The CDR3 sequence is CASRWPPSTDTQYF. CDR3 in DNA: TGTGCCAGCAGGTGGCCTCCGAGCACAGATACGCAGTATTTT.

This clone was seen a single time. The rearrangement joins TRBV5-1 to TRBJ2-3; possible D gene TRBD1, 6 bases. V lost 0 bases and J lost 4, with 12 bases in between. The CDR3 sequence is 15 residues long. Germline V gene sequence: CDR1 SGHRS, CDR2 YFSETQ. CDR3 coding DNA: TGCGCCAGCAGCTTGGAATGGGGGCCGGCAGATACGCAGTATTTT. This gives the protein CASSLEWGPADTQYF.

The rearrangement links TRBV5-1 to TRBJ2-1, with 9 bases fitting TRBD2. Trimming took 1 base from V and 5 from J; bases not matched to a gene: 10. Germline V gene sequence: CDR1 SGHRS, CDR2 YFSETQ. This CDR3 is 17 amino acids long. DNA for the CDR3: TGCGCCAGCAGCTTGTTGGCTAGCGGGATGGTAGACAATGAGCAGTTCTTC. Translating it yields CASSLLASGMVDNEQFF.

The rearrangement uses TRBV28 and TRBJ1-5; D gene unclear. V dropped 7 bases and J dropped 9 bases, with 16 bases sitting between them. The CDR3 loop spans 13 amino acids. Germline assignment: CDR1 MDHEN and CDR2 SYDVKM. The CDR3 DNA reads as TGTGCCAGCAATCCCCAGTGGCAGAGGCCCCAGCATTTT. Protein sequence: CASNPQWQRPQHF.

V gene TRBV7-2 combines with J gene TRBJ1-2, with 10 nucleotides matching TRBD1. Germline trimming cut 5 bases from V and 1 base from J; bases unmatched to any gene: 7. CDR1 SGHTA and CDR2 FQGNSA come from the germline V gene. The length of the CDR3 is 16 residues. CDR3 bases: TGTGCCAGCAGCCCGACAGGGGGCCCTATTAACTATGGCTACACCTTC. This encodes CASSPTGGPINYGYTF. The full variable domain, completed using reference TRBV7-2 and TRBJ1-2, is GAGVSQSPSNKVTEKGKDVELRCDPISGHTALYWYRQSLGQGLEFLIYFQGNSAPDKSGLPSDRFSAERTGGSVSTLTIQRTQQEDSAVYLCASSPTGGPINYGYTFGSGTRLTVV.

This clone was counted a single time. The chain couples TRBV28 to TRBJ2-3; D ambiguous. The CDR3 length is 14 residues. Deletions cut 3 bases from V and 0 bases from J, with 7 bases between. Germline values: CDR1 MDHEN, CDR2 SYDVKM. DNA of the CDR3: TGTGCCAGCAGTTTCCGGGCGAGCACAGATACGCAGTATTTT. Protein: CASSFRASTDTQYF. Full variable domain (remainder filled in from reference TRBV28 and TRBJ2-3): DVKVTQSSRYLVKRTGEKVFLECVQDMDHENMFWYRQDPGLGLRLIYFSYDVKMKEKGDIPEGYSVSREKKERFSLILESASTNQTSMYLCASSFRASTDTQYFGPGTRLTVL.

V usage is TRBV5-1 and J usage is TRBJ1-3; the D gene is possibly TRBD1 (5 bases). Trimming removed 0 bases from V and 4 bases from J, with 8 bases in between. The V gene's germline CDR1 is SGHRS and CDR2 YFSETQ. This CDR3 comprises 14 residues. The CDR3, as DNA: TGCGCCAGCAGCTTGGGGGGCTACGGAAACACCATATATTTT. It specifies CASSLGGYGNTIYF.

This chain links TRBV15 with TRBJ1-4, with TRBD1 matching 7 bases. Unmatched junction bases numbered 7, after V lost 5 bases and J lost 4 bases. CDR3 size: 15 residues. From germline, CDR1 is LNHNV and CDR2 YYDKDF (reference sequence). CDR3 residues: CATSLRTGGNEKLFF. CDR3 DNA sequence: TGTGCCACCAGCCTCAGGACAGGCGGTAATGAAAAACTGTTTTTT.